This TCR beta chain was documented in a study of control samples from healthy donors and cancer patients. Trimming took off 3 bases at V and 4 bases at J, with 12 bases between the two ends. Germline V gives CDR1 SGHTA, CDR2 FQGNSA. CDR3 length: 14 residues. Some clones are missing from TCRdb's copy, which holds only in-frame ones; the method was immunoSEQ multiplex PCR. This table has 250,000 to 300,000 clones, roughly four fifths appearing once. Sequencing input: PBMCs. This clonotype was sampled from a woman aged 55-70 years with lung cancer. The chain has TRBV7-2 and TRBJ1-2; D remains ambiguous. This CDR3 reads CASSFAVVAYGYTF. As DNA, the CDR3 is TGTGCCAGCAGCTTCGCGGTGGTCGCCTATGGCTACACCTTC.